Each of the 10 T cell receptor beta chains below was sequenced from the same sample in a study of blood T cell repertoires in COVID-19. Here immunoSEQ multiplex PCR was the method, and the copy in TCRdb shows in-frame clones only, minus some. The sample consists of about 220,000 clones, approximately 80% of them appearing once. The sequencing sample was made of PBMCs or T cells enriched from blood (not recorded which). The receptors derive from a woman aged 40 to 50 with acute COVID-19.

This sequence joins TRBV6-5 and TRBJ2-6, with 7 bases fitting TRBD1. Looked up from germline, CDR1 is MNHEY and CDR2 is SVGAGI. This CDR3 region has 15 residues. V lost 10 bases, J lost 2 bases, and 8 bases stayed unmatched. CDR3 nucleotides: TGTGCCACCACGTGGGGACAGACTGGGGCCAACGTCCTGACTTTC. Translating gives CATTWGQTGANVLTF.

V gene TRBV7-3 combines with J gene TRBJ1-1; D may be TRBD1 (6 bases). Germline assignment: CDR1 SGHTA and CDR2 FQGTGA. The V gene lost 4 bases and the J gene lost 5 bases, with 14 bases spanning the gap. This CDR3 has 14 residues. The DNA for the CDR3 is TGTGCCAGCAGCTCACAGGGTTCAGGGACTGAAGCTTTCTTT. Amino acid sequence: CASSSQGSGTEAFF.

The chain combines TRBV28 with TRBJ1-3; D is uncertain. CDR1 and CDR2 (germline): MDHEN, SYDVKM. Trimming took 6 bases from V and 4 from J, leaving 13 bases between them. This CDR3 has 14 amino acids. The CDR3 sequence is CASSHPRRGNTIYF. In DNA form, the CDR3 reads TGTGCCAGCAGCCACCCTAGGCGGGGAAACACCATATATTTT.

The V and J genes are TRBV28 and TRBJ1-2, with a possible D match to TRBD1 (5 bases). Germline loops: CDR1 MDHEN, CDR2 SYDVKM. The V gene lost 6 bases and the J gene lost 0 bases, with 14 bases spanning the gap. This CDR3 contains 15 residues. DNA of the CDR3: TGTGCCAGCAGAATAACAGGTCGGCCTAACTATGGCTACACCTTC. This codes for CASRITGRPNYGYTF.

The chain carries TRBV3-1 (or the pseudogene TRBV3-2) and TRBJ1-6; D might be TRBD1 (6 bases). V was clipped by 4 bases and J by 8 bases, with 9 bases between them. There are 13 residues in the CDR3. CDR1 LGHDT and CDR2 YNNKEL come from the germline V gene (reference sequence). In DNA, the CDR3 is TGTGCCAGCAGCCCTGCAGGGGATTCACCCCTCCACTTT. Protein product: CASSPAGDSPLHF.

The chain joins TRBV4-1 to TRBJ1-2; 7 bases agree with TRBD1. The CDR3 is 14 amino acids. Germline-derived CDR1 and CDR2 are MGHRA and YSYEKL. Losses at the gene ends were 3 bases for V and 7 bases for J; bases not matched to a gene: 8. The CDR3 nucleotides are TGCGCCAGCAGCCAGAAACAGGGGTTTGCTGGCTACACCTTC. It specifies CASSQKQGFAGYTF.

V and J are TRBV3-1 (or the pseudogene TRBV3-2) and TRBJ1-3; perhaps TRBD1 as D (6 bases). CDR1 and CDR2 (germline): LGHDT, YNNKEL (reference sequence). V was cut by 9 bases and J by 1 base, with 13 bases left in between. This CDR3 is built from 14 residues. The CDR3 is CASQDTGSGNTIYF. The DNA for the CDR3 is TGTGCCAGTCAGGATACAGGGTCTGGAAACACCATATATTTT.

The CDR3: CASSPQGKGGYEQYF. The CDR3 DNA reads TGTGCCAGCTCACCACAGGGGAAGGGAGGGTACGAGCAGTACTTC. The chain employs TRBV18 and TRBJ2-7; 7 nucleotides match TRBD2. CDR1 and CDR2 from the germline V gene are KGHSH and LQKENI. This CDR3 contains 15 residues. J was trimmed by 4 bases and V by 1 base; bases with no gene match: 7.

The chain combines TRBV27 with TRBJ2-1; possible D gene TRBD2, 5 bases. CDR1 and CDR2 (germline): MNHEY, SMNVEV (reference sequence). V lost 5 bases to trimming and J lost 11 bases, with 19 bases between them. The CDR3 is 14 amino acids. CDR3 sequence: CASSPSGLISKQFF. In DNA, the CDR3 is TGTGCCAGCAGTCCGAGCGGCTTGATCTCAAAGCAGTTCTTC.

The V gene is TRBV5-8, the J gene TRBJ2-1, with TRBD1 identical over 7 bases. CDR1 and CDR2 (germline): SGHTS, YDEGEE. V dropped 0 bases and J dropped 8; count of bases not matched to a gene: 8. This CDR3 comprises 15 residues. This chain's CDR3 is CASSLVGQEVYEQFF. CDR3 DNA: TGTGCCAGCAGCTTGGTCGGACAGGAGGTCTATGAGCAGTTCTTC.